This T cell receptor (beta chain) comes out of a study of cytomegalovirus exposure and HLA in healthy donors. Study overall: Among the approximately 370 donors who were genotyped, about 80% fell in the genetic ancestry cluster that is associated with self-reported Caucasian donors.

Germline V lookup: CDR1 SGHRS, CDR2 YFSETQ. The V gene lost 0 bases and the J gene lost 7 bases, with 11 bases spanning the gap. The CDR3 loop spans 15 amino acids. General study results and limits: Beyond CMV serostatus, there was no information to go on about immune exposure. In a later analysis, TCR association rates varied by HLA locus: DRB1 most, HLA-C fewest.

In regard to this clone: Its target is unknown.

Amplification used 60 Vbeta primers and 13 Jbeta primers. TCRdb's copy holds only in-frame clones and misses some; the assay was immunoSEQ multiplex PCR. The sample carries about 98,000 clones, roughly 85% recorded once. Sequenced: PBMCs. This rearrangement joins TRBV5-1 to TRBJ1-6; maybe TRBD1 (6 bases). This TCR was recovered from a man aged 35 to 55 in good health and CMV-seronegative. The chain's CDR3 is CASSLARQGNSPLHF. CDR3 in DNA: TGCGCCAGCAGCTTGGCCCGGCAGGGGAATTCACCCCTCCACTTT.